Below are 21 T cell receptor beta chains sequenced from a single sample in a study of T cell responses to AZD1222 COVID-19 vaccine. Profiling relied on immunoSEQ multiplex PCR, and the TCRdb table lists in-frame clones only, not all of them. The sample shows some 150,000 clones, about 81% of them seen only once. Sequenced material: peripheral blood, taken on day 0 of MenACWY control vaccination. The receptor source for this set is an adult in good health.

The chain couples TRBV19 to TRBJ1-3, with D perhaps matching TRBD1 (5 bases). Trimming removed 4 bases from V and 2 bases from J, with 15 bases in between. Germline V gives CDR1 LNHDA, CDR2 SQIVND (reference sequence). This CDR3 spans 16 amino acids. The CDR3 DNA is TGTGCCAGTAGTAGGCGGGAGCCGGGGCCTGGAAACACCATATATTTT. Translating gives CASSRREPGPGNTIYF.

This chain uses TRBV5-4 with TRBJ1-4; D not certain. CDR1 and CDR2 (germline): SGHNT, YYREEE (reference sequence). The CDR3 is 13 residues long. V shed 1 base and J shed 5 bases, with 6 bases lying between them. The CDR3 reads CASSLYGNEKLFF. In DNA, the CDR3 is TGTGCCAGCAGCTTGTATGGAAATGAAAAACTGTTTTTT.

This clone appeared a single time. The CDR3 region is CASSDPGALRTEAFF. CDR3 DNA sequence: TGTGCCAGCAGTGATCCCGGTGCCTTGCGCACTGAAGCTTTCTTT. This rearrangement joins TRBV6-1 to TRBJ1-1; D ambiguous. CDR3 length equals 15 residues. Trimming pared 3 bases from V and 4 bases from J, leaving 15 bases between. Germline V lookup: CDR1 MNHNS, CDR2 SASEGT.

This clone has just a few counts. The chain employs TRBV2 and TRBJ1-2, with a tentative D call TRBD1 (5 bases). Trimming stripped 3 bases from V and 8 bases from J, with 13 bases between. Germline lookup yields CDR1 SNHLY and CDR2 FYNNEI. The CDR3 has 13 residues. The CDR3, as DNA: TGTGCCAGCAGTGATCGGGGGGTGAACGGCTACACCTTC. Translating gives CASSDRGVNGYTF.

This clone has just one count. This rearrangement joins TRBV5-1 to TRBJ1-2; the D gene is possibly TRBD1 (5 bases). This CDR3 region has 13 residues. Germline-derived CDR1 and CDR2 are SGHRS and YFSETQ. V lost 0 bases to trimming and J lost 4 bases, with 7 bases between them. The CDR3 spells CASSLEGTYGYTF. The CDR3 bases are TGCGCCAGCAGCTTGGAAGGGACCTATGGCTACACCTTC.

V gene TRBV19 combines with J gene TRBJ1-2; 8 bases line up with TRBD1. Trimming cost V 5 bases and J 4 bases; bases outside gene matches: 3. The germline V gene encodes CDR1 LNHDA and CDR2 SQIVND (reference sequence). The CDR3 is made up of 13 amino acids. In DNA form, the CDR3 reads TGTGCCAGTAGTCCAGGGGGCGTCTATGGCTACACCTTC. As protein: CASSPGGVYGYTF. The entire variable domain, with the rest obtained from reference TRBV19 and TRBJ1-2, is as follows: DGGITQSPKYLFRKEGQNVTLSCEQNLNHDAMYWYRQDPGQGLRLIYYSQIVNDFQKGDIAEGYSVSREKKESFPLTVTSAQKNPTAFYLCASSPGGVYGYTFGSGTRLTVV.

As for this clone: Other DNA sequences in the sample encode the same CDR3. The V gene is TRBV19, the J gene TRBJ1-1; no firm D call. This CDR3 has 13 residues. Germline V gene data show CDR1 as LNHDA and CDR2 as SQIVND (reference sequence). Deletions cut 3 bases from V and 1 base from J, with 6 bases between. Here the CDR3 reads CASSIRQNTEAFF. The CDR3 nucleotides read TGTGCCAGTAGTATCCGACAGAACACTGAAGCTTTCTTT.

The V gene is TRBV12-3 or TRBV12-4, the J gene TRBJ1-5, with TRBD1 matching 8 bases. The CDR3 totals 13 residues. The junction had 2 bases not matched to a gene; V was cut back by 7 bases and J by 3 bases. CDR3 DNA sequence: TGTGCCAGCACCCAGGGGGCCAATCAGCCCCAGCATTTT. Amino acid sequence: CASTQGANQPQHF.

The CDR3 DNA reads TGTGCCAGCCGGGACAGACAGAACACCGGGGAGCTGTTTTTT. Protein: CASRDRQNTGELFF. The chain uses TRBV11-1 and TRBJ2-2, with TRBD1 matching 7 bases. From germline, CDR1 is SGHAT and CDR2 FQDESV (reference sequence). The length of the CDR3 is 14 residues. The ends lost 8 bases at V and 1 base at J; junction bases unmatched: 4.

The gene calls are TRBV27 and TRBJ2-5, with 10 nucleotides matching TRBD2. Trimming removed 7 bases from V and 3 bases from J; junction bases left unmatched: 11. This CDR3 region has 16 residues. CDR1 and CDR2 (germline): MNHEY, SMNVEV (reference sequence). The CDR3 reads CASNAGLAAGEETQYF. CDR3 DNA: TGTGCCAGCAATGCCGGACTAGCGGCGGGGGAAGAGACCCAGTACTTC.

The rearrangement uses TRBV2 and TRBJ2-1; the D is unclear. The CDR3 spans 14 residues. Germline lookup yields CDR1 SNHLY and CDR2 FYNNEI. V was clipped by 5 bases and J by 2 bases, with 10 bases between them. The CDR3 is CASSQALTYNEQFF. CDR3 nucleotide sequence: TGTGCCAGCAGTCAGGCTCTGACCTACAATGAGCAGTTCTTC.

V gene TRBV30 combines with J gene TRBJ1-5; D unclear. Germline CDR1 is GTSNPN and CDR2 is SVGIG (reference sequence). Deletions cut 2 bases from V and 0 bases from J, with 5 bases between. The CDR3 is 13 amino acids. The CDR3 DNA reads TGTGCCTGGAGTACCCATAGCAATCAGCCCCAGCATTTT. As protein: CAWSTHSNQPQHF.

The chain employs TRBV6-5 and TRBJ2-1; weak D call: TRBD2 (6 bases). Trimming took off 6 bases at V and 7 bases at J, with 19 bases between the two ends. Germline V CDR1 and CDR2: MNHEY, SVGAGI. This CDR3 comprises 15 residues. CDR3 coding DNA: TGTGCCAGCAGCACGGGGGTCGGGGGTGAGAATGAGCAGTTCTTC. Its protein product is CASSTGVGGENEQFF.

The chain carries TRBV27 and TRBJ2-7; 7 bases map to TRBD1. The V gene's germline CDR1 is MNHEY and CDR2 SMNVEV (reference sequence). There are 14 residues in the CDR3. V shed 0 bases and J 2 bases; nucleotides not matched to a gene: 1. CDR3 region: CASSLSGQTYEQYF. The CDR3, as DNA: TGTGCCAGCAGTTTATCGGGACAGACCTACGAGCAGTACTTC.

The gene calls are TRBV18 and TRBJ1-3, with a possible D match to TRBD1 (5 bases). The germline V and J ends were trimmed by 3 bases and 0 bases, with 6 bases remaining between them. Germline V gene data show CDR1 as KGHSH and CDR2 as LQKENI. The CDR3 covers 14 residues. CDR3 loop: CASSPGHSGNTIYF. The CDR3 nucleotides read TGTGCCAGCTCACCGGGGCACTCTGGAAACACCATATATTTT.

This clone was detected only once. V gene TRBV10-3 combines with J gene TRBJ1-3; no reliable D call. The V and J ends lost 6 bases and 4 bases respectively, with 7 bases between them. The CDR3 has 12 residues. CDR1 and CDR2 (germline): ENHRY, SYGVKD. The CDR3 region has the DNA TGTGCCATCAGGGGCGGGGGAAACACCATATATTTT. As protein: CAIRGGGNTIYF.

The CDR3 DNA reads as TGTGCCAGCAGCCCCCAATGGCTCACGGGATATAGGGATAATACGCAGTATTTT. This gives the protein CASSPQWLTGYRDNTQYF. This chain connects TRBV7-2 to TRBJ2-3; D perhaps matches TRBD2 (5 bases). V was cut by 5 bases and J by 7 bases, with 28 bases left in between. Per germline, CDR1 SGHTA and CDR2 FQGNSA. The CDR3 consists of 18 residues.

J is TRBJ2-2 and V is TRBV4-2; the D gene is possibly TRBD2 (6 bases). This CDR3 is built from 17 residues. The V gene's germline CDR1 is LGHNA and CDR2 YNFKEQ. V was shortened by 3 bases and J by 6 bases, with 20 bases between the two germline ends. As DNA, the CDR3 is TGTGCCAGCAGCCACCCCACCGACAGTGGAGGGGCCGGGGAGCTGTTTTTT. Its protein is CASSHPTDSGGAGELFF.

The chain recombines TRBV5-1 with TRBJ2-7, with 8 bases lining up with TRBD2. Germline CDR1 is SGHRS and CDR2 is YFSETQ. The CDR3 totals 15 residues. Germline trimming cut 0 bases from V and 2 bases from J; bases unmatched to any gene: 4. The CDR3 here is CASSLAGLVAYEQYF. CDR3 nucleotide sequence: TGCGCCAGCAGCTTGGCGGGACTAGTCGCCTACGAGCAGTACTTC.

V and J are TRBV3-1 (or the pseudogene TRBV3-2) and TRBJ2-2, with D hard to call. Germline loops: CDR1 LGHDT, CDR2 YNNKEL (reference sequence). There are 15 residues in the CDR3. Between the trimmed V and J ends, which lost 1 base and 4 bases, there was a span of 10 bases. The CDR3 nucleotides are TGTGCCAGCAGCCAAGGGCCTTTGGGCACCGGGGAGCTGTTTTTT. It codes for CASSQGPLGTGELFF.

The V and J genes are TRBV5-4 and TRBJ2-1; D tentatively reads TRBD1 or TRBD2 (6 bases each). Germline CDR1 is SGHNT and CDR2 is YYREEE (reference sequence). V lost 2 bases, J lost 5 bases, and 14 bases lay in between. The CDR3 totals 15 residues. CDR3 sequence reads: CASSFPGAQNNEQFF. CDR3 DNA: TGTGCCAGCAGCTTTCCGGGGGCCCAAAACAATGAGCAGTTCTTC.